Reported below is one T cell receptor (beta chain). The CDR3 extends over 14 amino acids. V was trimmed by 1 base and J by 3 bases, leaving 7 bases between them. Germline CDR1 reads MDHEN; CDR2 reads SYDVKM. The treatment here: over 15 received Ad26.COV2.S at low or high dose, single or two shots; about five received placebo; per-sample allocation not given. Samples were taken on day 63 after the first vaccine or placebo injection. Method: immunoSEQ multiplex PCR; TCRdb's copy keeps in-frame clones and lacks some. Among 500,000 or so clones listed, roughly 89% were seen once. The data stem from a study of Ad26.COV2.S vaccination and SARS-CoV-2 variants. At the level of the study: The study gave Ad26.COV2.S intramuscularly, once or twice 56 days apart.

V is TRBV28 and J is TRBJ1-3, with D hard to call. The TCR comes from a person aged 18-65 years who received the Ad26.COV2.S COVID-19 vaccine or a placebo. Here the sequenced sample was peripheral blood, taken in a trial of Ad26.COV2.S vaccine versus placebo. The CDR3 sequence is CASSLLGFGNTIYF. CDR3 nucleotides: TGTGCCAGCAGTTTATTGGGGTTTGGAAACACCATATATTTT. Together with reference TRBV28 and TRBJ1-3, the CDR3 gives the full variable domain: DVKVTQSSRYLVKRTGEKVFLECVQDMDHENMFWYRQDPGLGLRLIYFSYDVKMKEKGDIPEGYSVSREKKERFSLILESASTNQTSMYLCASSLLGFGNTIYFGEGSWLTVV.